A single sample gave rise to the 2 T cell receptor beta chains below, sequenced in a study of T-cell reconstitution after alpha-beta-depleted transplantation in children. The authors prepared the TCRbeta library with unique molecular identifiers. One entry per CDR3 protein, called by TCRdb with MiXCR from the PCR reads. This table has roughly 120,000 distinct CDR3 sequences, about 9.3% appearing once. The sample consisted of PBMCs, taken before TCRalphabeta/CD19-depleted stem cell transplant. These receptors were collected from a boy aged 2 to 9 with acute lymphoblastic leukemia, due to receive a stem cell transplant.

This clonotype showed up just a few times. The CDR3 nucleotides read TGTGCCAGCTCACCACCGGGACAGGGGTTTTCTGGGGCCAACGTCCTGACTTTC. This encodes CASSPPGQGFSGANVLTF. The rearrangement links TRBV18 to TRBJ2-6; the match to TRBD1 covers 10 bases. Trimming removed 0 bases from V and 1 base from J; junction bases left unmatched: 3. The CDR3 loop spans 18 amino acids. Germline V gene lookup returns CDR1 KGHSH and CDR2 LQKENI. Together with reference TRBV18 and TRBJ2-6, the CDR3 gives the full variable domain: NAGVMQNPRHLVRRRGQEARLRCSPMKGHSHVYWYRQLPEEGLKFMVYLQKENIIDESGMPKERFSAEFPKEGPSILRIQQVVRGDSAAYFCASSPPGQGFSGANVLTFGAGSRLTVL.

The chain joins TRBV5-5 to TRBJ1-1; no reliable D call. Trimming removed 2 bases from V and 0 bases from J, with 8 bases in between. Germline CDR1 and CDR2: SGHKS and YYEKEE (reference sequence). CDR3 length: 14 residues. CDR3 coding DNA: TGTGCCAGCAGCTTACAGCTTATGAACACTGAAGCTTTCTTT. Protein: CASSLQLMNTEAFF.